This TCR beta chain was captured by sequencing in a study of beta chain features in type 1 diabetes. Since all of the isolated RNA was reverse transcribed, expressed TCRB transcripts were what got sequenced. Repertoires were generated with immunoSEQ multiplex PCR, while TCRdb's copy carries only in-frame clones and drops some. This sample has fewer than 400,000 clones, with under 8.5% found just once. There are a few counts of this clone. The sequence came from a young woman in good health. Sequences were obtained from central memory CD4+ T cells from blood.

The CDR3, as DNA: TGTGCCAGCAGCTTAGGGGCCCTAGGAAAGCAGTTCTTC. Encoded protein: CASSLGALGKQFF. This chain uses TRBV7-3 with TRBJ2-1, with D possibly being TRBD1 (5 bases). V lost 2 bases and J lost 11, with 13 bases in between. CDR1 SGHTA and CDR2 FQGTGA come from the germline V gene. The CDR3 runs 13 residues.